These 3 T cell receptor beta chains originate from one sample sequenced in a study of blood T cell repertoires in COVID-19. Sequencing was performed with immunoSEQ multiplex PCR; in TCRdb, only in-frame clones are kept and a portion is missing. The data show roughly 150,000 clones, about 80% seen once. Sequences were obtained from peripheral blood. These receptor sequences come from a man aged 55 to 70 with acute or convalescent COVID-19.

The chain links TRBV13 to TRBJ1-1, with D tentatively TRBD1 (5 bases). The germline gives CDR1 PRHDT, CDR2 FYEKMQ (reference sequence). V gave up 3 bases and J gave up 0 bases, with 20 bases separating them. The CDR3 covers 18 residues. CDR3 DNA sequence: TGTGCCAGCAGCTTTTCGGGGGTGCATCCTAGCATGAACACTGAAGCTTTCTTT. Its translation is CASSFSGVHPSMNTEAFF.

The chain combines TRBV5-4 with TRBJ1-2; 10 nucleotides agree with TRBD1. Germline CDR1 reads SGHNT; CDR2 reads YYREEE (reference sequence). This CDR3 is 16 amino acids long. The junction had 9 bases not matched to a gene; V was cut back by 0 bases and J by 7 bases. The chain's CDR3 is CASSLGFDRGLGGYTF. The CDR3 DNA reads TGTGCCAGCAGCTTGGGCTTTGACAGGGGGCTAGGTGGCTACACCTTC. Filled out from reference TRBV5-4 and TRBJ1-2, the complete variable domain reads ETGVTQSPTHLIKTRGQQVTLRCSSQSGHNTVSWYQQALGQGPQFIFQYYREEENGRGNFPPRFSGLQFPNYSSELNVNALELDDSALYLCASSLGFDRGLGGYTFGSGTRLTVV.

The J gene is TRBJ2-7, the V gene TRBV7-2; D might be TRBD1 (5 bases). The germline V gene has CDR1 SGHTA and CDR2 FQGNSA. Trimming removed 4 bases from V and 0 bases from J, with 10 bases in between. This CDR3 comprises 14 residues. CDR3 in DNA: TGTGCCAGCAGCTGGGGCAGGGCCTCCTACGAGCAGTACTTC. Its translation is CASSWGRASYEQYF.